This T cell receptor (beta chain) is from a study of blood T cell repertoires in COVID-19. Study-wide background: T cells, B-cell-depleted T cells, or PBMCs provided the cDNA or gDNA that served as material.

The CDR3 is 9 residues long. Membership in each cohort depended on participant-reported clinical history. The method was immunoSEQ multiplex PCR; TCRdb's version includes in-frame clones alone and lacks a portion of them. The repertoire holds about 140,000 clones, with roughly 80% as singletons. This clone was observed a handful of times. The sequence derives from a man aged 35 to 55 with acute COVID-19. The chain has TRBV21-1 and TRBJ2-7; TRBD2 is the table's D call and was not checked against the DNA. TRBV21-1 is an annotated pseudogene. The sample was PBMCs or T cells enriched from blood (not recorded which). CDR3 bases: TGTGCCAGCAGCAAAGCGCGCCCCTTC. It translates to CASSKARPF.